These T cell receptor beta chains were read from a single sample in a study of blood T cell repertoires in COVID-19. Libraries were prepared by immunoSEQ multiplex PCR; TCRdb keeps only in-frame clonotypes and omits some of them. The sample lists 150,000 to 200,000 clones, 80% to 85% occurring once. Source material: peripheral blood. The receptors here all came from a human donor with acute or convalescent COVID-19. The donor label of this sample is uncertain. The CDR3 runs from the conserved cysteine through the conserved F or W. A D gene is named only where the DNA matches it firmly. Clone size is given for some rows only: seen once, a few or many times, or a class if the clone is expanded.

size: NA
D: TRBD2
J: TRBJ2-3
V: TRBV12-3/TRBV12-4
length: 13
DNA: TGTGCCAGCAGTGCTAGCGGGGGACCAGCGCAGTATTTT
CDR3: CASSASGGPAQYF

size: NA
D: NA
J: TRBJ2-2
V: TRBV30
length: 14
DNA: TGTGCCTGGAGCGTTCTCCGGGGCACCGGGGAGCTGTTTTTT
CDR3: CAWSVLRGTGELFF

size: few
D: TRBD2
J: TRBJ2-7
V: TRBV5-1
length: 14
DNA: TGCGCCAGCAGCTTGGATAGCGGGAGGGACGAGCAGTACTTC
CDR3: CASSLDSGRDEQYF

size: NA
D: TRBD1
J: TRBJ1-6
V: TRBV6-2/TRBV6-3
length: 15
DNA: TGTGCCAGCAGCTCGACAGGGTTTGGGAATTCACCCCTCCACTTT
CDR3: CASSSTGFGNSPLHF

size: NA
D: NA
J: TRBJ2-1
V: TRBV7-8
length: 15
DNA: TGTGCCAGCAGCTTACGGTCAGGGGAAGTGGGTGAGCAGTTCTTC
CDR3: CASSLRSGEVGEQFF

size: NA
D: TRBD1
J: TRBJ2-1
V: TRBV7-9
length: 15
DNA: TGTGCCAGCACCTCGCTGGACAGGGTTAGCAATGAGCAGTTCTTC
CDR3: CASTSLDRVSNEQFF

size: NA
D: NA
J: TRBJ2-2
V: TRBV7-2
length: 14
DNA: TGTGCCAGCAGCTTCGAGATGGACACCGGGGAGCTGTTTTTT
CDR3: CASSFEMDTGELFF

size: NA
D: NA
J: TRBJ1-5
V: TRBV6-1
length: 13
DNA: TGTGCCAGCAGTGACGACAGAGATCAGCCCCAGCATTTT
CDR3: CASSDDRDQPQHF

size: NA
D: NA
J: TRBJ1-4
V: TRBV9
length: 12
DNA: TGTGCCAGCAGCACAAACGGGGAAAAACTGTTTTTT
CDR3: CASSTNGEKLFF

size: few
D: NA
J: TRBJ1-2
V: TRBV2
length: 14
DNA: TGTGCCAGCGGGTGGGGGCCAGGGAACTATGGCTACACCTTC
CDR3: CASGWGPGNYGYTF

size: NA
D: NA
J: TRBJ1-3
V: TRBV18
length: 16
DNA: TGTGCCAGCTCACCTCGGACACAGAGCTCTGGAAACACCATATATTTT
CDR3: CASSPRTQSSGNTIYF

size: NA
D: NA
J: TRBJ1-4
V: TRBV5-3
length: 14
DNA: TGTGCCAGAAGCCCTTTGGCGGCTAATGAAAAACTGTTTTTT
CDR3: CARSPLAANEKLFF

size: NA
D: NA
J: TRBJ1-1
V: TRBV5-1
length: 17
DNA: TGCGCCAGCAGCTTGGAGGGCCACCGGGGGATGAACACTGAAGCTTTCTTT
CDR3: CASSLEGHRGMNTEAFF

size: NA
D: NA
J: TRBJ1-1
V: TRBV5-1
length: 14
DNA: TGCGCCAGCAGCTTGATTAGGACAGACACTGAAGCTTTCTTT
CDR3: CASSLIRTDTEAFF

size: NA
D: TRBD2
J: TRBJ2-5
V: TRBV28
length: 14
DNA: TGTGCCAGCAATCCACAAGGGAGGGGTGAGACCCAGTACTTC
CDR3: CASNPQGRGETQYF

size: once
D: NA
J: TRBJ1-1
V: TRBV7-9
length: 13
DNA: TGTGCCAGCAGTCGGGGGAGGAACACTGAAGCTTTCTTT
CDR3: CASSRGRNTEAFF

size: NA
D: NA
J: TRBJ2-1
V: TRBV19
length: 15
DNA: TGTGCCAGTAGTATAGAGGGGGCAGGGGGGAATGAGCAGTTCTTC
CDR3: CASSIEGAGGNEQFF

size: NA
D: TRBD1
J: TRBJ1-4
V: TRBV11-2
length: 17
DNA: TGTGCCAGCAGCTCGCCCTCCTCAGGGGGCGGTCATGAAAAACTGTTTTTT
CDR3: CASSSPSSGGGHEKLFF

size: NA
D: NA
J: TRBJ1-6
V: TRBV9
length: 15
DNA: TGTGCCAGCAGCGTCGGGACACTCCATAATTCACCCCTCCACTTT
CDR3: CASSVGTLHNSPLHF

size: NA
D: NA
J: TRBJ1-2
V: TRBV30
length: 14
DNA: TGTGCCTGGAGTGTTCGGGGGGGGAGAGGTGGCTACACCTTC
CDR3: CAWSVRGGRGGYTF

size: many
D: NA
J: TRBJ2-5
V: TRBV5-8
length: 13
DNA: TGTGCCAGCAGCTTATGGTCAGGAGAGACCCAGTACTTC
CDR3: CASSLWSGETQYF

size: few
D: NA
J: TRBJ2-1
V: TRBV2
length: 14
DNA: TGTGCCAGCAGTCCCCGGGACAAAGGATATGAGCAGTTCTTC
CDR3: CASSPRDKGYEQFF

size: NA
D: NA
J: TRBJ1-6
V: TRBV6-2/TRBV6-3
length: 18
DNA: TGTGCCAGCAGTTCGACCGGGAGGGGACTCTCCTATAATTCACCCCTCCACTTT
CDR3: CASSSTGRGLSYNSPLHF

size: NA
D: TRBD2
J: TRBJ2-3
V: TRBV19
length: 15
DNA: TGTGCCAGTAGGGATCCTAGCGGGGTGGCAGATACGCAGTATTTT
CDR3: CASRDPSGVADTQYF

size: NA
D: NA
J: TRBJ1-6
V: TRBV10-3
length: 18
DNA: TGTGCCATCAGTGGAGGATCAGGGGCGGTCTCCTATAATTCACCCCTCCACTTT
CDR3: CAISGGSGAVSYNSPLHF

size: NA
D: NA
J: TRBJ2-1
V: TRBV14
length: 17
DNA: TGTGCCAGCAGCCAAGTTCTTTCCTTTTACGGGTCCCATGAGCAGTTCTTC
CDR3: CASSQVLSFYGSHEQFF

size: NA
D: NA
J: TRBJ2-7
V: TRBV2
length: 14
DNA: TGTGCCAGCAGTGAACTAGCCAAGAGCTACGAGCAGTACTTC
CDR3: CASSELAKSYEQYF

size: few
D: NA
J: TRBJ2-3
V: TRBV2
length: 14
DNA: TGTGCCAGCATTACTACCGACTACACAGATACGCAGTATTTT
CDR3: CASITTDYTDTQYF

size: NA
D: NA
J: TRBJ1-6
V: TRBV19
length: 17
DNA: TGTGCCAGTAGCAAGGACAGCCTAAGCTCCTATAATTCACCCCTCCACTTT
CDR3: CASSKDSLSSYNSPLHF

size: NA
D: NA
J: TRBJ2-7
V: TRBV24-1
length: 15
DNA: TGTGCCACCAGTACTCCTCCGGGACAAACCTACGAGCAGTACTTC
CDR3: CATSTPPGQTYEQYF

size: NA
D: TRBD1
J: TRBJ1-2
V: TRBV7-9
length: 14
DNA: TGTGCCAGCAGCCGGACAGGGGGCGCTAATGGCTACACCTTC
CDR3: CASSRTGGANGYTF

size: NA
D: TRBD1
J: TRBJ2-7
V: TRBV5-1
length: 15
DNA: TGCGCCAGCAGCTACGGGGGACAGGGGGGCCACGAGCAGTACTTC
CDR3: CASSYGGQGGHEQYF

size: NA
D: TRBD1
J: TRBJ2-5
V: TRBV2
length: 15
DNA: TGTGCCAGCAGTGCAGGGACAGGGGGCGGAGAGACCCAGTACTTC
CDR3: CASSAGTGGGETQYF

size: NA
D: NA
J: TRBJ1-1
V: TRBV5-1
length: 15
DNA: TGCGCCAGCAGCCGGCGGGGAGGTAAGGACACTGAAGCTTTCTTT
CDR3: CASSRRGGKDTEAFF

size: NA
D: NA
J: TRBJ1-1
V: TRBV5-1
length: 15
DNA: TGCGCCAGCAGCTTGGAGTGGGCCTCGAACACTGAAGCTTTCTTT
CDR3: CASSLEWASNTEAFF

size: NA
D: TRBD2
J: TRBJ2-3
V: TRBV30
length: 13
DNA: TGTGCCTCGATAGCGGGGGGCACAGATACGCAGTATTTT
CDR3: CASIAGGTDTQYF

size: NA
D: TRBD1
J: TRBJ1-1
V: TRBV11-1
length: 14
DNA: TGTGCCAGCAGGCCGACAGGGGATCGGGAACGAGCTTTCTTT
CDR3: CASRPTGDRERAFF

size: NA
D: NA
J: TRBJ1-5
V: TRBV19
length: 21
DNA: TGTGCCAGTATAGCTTACGAGGGCTGCCGTATACGGGGGTATAGCAATCAGCCCCAGCATTTT
CDR3: CASIAYEGCRIRGYSNQPQHF

size: NA
D: TRBD1
J: TRBJ2-1
V: TRBV11-2
length: 15
DNA: TGTGCCAGCAGCTTAGGACAGGGATACTACAATGAGCAGTTCTTC
CDR3: CASSLGQGYYNEQFF

size: few
D: TRBD1
J: TRBJ2-1
V: TRBV5-3
length: 16
DNA: TGTGCCAGAAGCCGAGCCGGGACAGGGGGCGGCGATGAGCAGTTCTTC
CDR3: CARSRAGTGGGDEQFF

size: NA
D: TRBD1
J: TRBJ1-1
V: TRBV2
length: 16
DNA: TGTGCCAGTCAAGCGGGACAGGGCATTCTAAACACTGAAGCTTTCTTT
CDR3: CASQAGQGILNTEAFF

size: once
D: TRBD2
J: TRBJ2-3
V: TRBV7-3
length: 13
DNA: TGTGCCAGCAGCTTTGCGGGAGTGGATACGCAGTATTTT
CDR3: CASSFAGVDTQYF

size: NA
D: NA
J: TRBJ1-2
V: TRBV5-6
length: 12
DNA: TGTGCCAGCAGCTTGGACTTCTATGGCTACACCTTC
CDR3: CASSLDFYGYTF

size: NA
D: NA
J: TRBJ1-1
V: TRBV6-2/TRBV6-3
length: 14
DNA: TGTGCCAGCAGTTACGCCCGCGGCACCTTTGAAGCTTTCTTT
CDR3: CASSYARGTFEAFF

size: once
D: TRBD1
J: TRBJ1-5
V: TRBV30
length: 13
DNA: TGTGCCTGGAGTGACAGGGGCGGTCAGCCCCAGCATTTT
CDR3: CAWSDRGGQPQHF

size: NA
D: TRBD2
J: TRBJ2-1
V: TRBV5-1
length: 15
DNA: TGCGCCAGCAGCTTGGGACTAGCGGGAGAGGGAGAGCAGTTCTTC
CDR3: CASSLGLAGEGEQFF

size: NA
D: NA
J: TRBJ2-2
V: TRBV7-3
length: 16
DNA: TGTGCCAGCAGCTTGGTGGGCAGGGGGAACACCGGGGAGCTGTTTTTT
CDR3: CASSLVGRGNTGELFF

size: NA
D: TRBD2
J: TRBJ2-1
V: TRBV3-1/TRBV3-2
length: 16
DNA: TGTGCCAGCAGCCGAACGGGACTAGCGGTCTACAATGAGCAGTTCTTC
CDR3: CASSRTGLAVYNEQFF

size: NA
D: TRBD2
J: TRBJ2-1
V: TRBV4-1
length: 16
DNA: TGCGCCAGCAGCCAAACTAGCGGGTCCCCCTACAATGAGCAGTTCTTC
CDR3: CASSQTSGSPYNEQFF

size: once
D: TRBD1
J: TRBJ2-3
V: TRBV25-1
length: 16
DNA: TGTGCCAGCAGTGTATTGTTTGGGACAGGGACAGATACGCAGTATTTT
CDR3: CASSVLFGTGTDTQYF

size: NA
D: NA
J: TRBJ2-3
V: TRBV21-1
length: 13
DNA: TGTGCCAGCAGCAGGCCGGGTAGAGATACGCAGTATTTT
CDR3: CASSRPGRDTQYF

size: NA
D: TRBD1
J: TRBJ1-4
V: TRBV5-4
length: 16
DNA: TGTGCCAGCAGCTCGAGGTCAGGGGGCGCGAATGAAAAACTGTTTTTT
CDR3: CASSSRSGGANEKLFF

size: NA
D: NA
J: TRBJ2-7
V: TRBV6-5
length: 13
DNA: TGTGCCAGCGACGACGGGGTTTCCTACGAGCAGTACTTC
CDR3: CASDDGVSYEQYF

size: NA
D: TRBD1
J: TRBJ2-2
V: TRBV27
length: 15
DNA: TGTGCCAGCAGTTTATCGGGACAGGCCCCCGGGGAGCTGTTTTTT
CDR3: CASSLSGQAPGELFF

size: NA
D: NA
J: TRBJ1-4
V: TRBV16
length: 16
DNA: TGTGCCAGCAGCCAAACGAGGGCCTCAACTAATGAAAAACTGTTTTTT
CDR3: CASSQTRASTNEKLFF

size: NA
D: NA
J: TRBJ2-1
V: TRBV7-9
length: 16
DNA: TGTGCCAGCAGCTGGGTCCGTCTTCTCGAGGGCAATGAGCAGTTCTTC
CDR3: CASSWVRLLEGNEQFF

size: NA
D: NA
J: TRBJ2-5
V: TRBV19
length: 19
DNA: TGTGCCAGTAGTATAACGGCAGGCGTAGGCCGCCAGGTGCAAGGGACCCAGTACTTC
CDR3: CASSITAGVGRQVQGTQYF

size: NA
D: TRBD2
J: TRBJ2-3
V: TRBV4-1
length: 16
DNA: TGCGCCAGCAGCCAAGAGGGGGGGTTCCGGTCAGATACGCAGTATTTT
CDR3: CASSQEGGFRSDTQYF

size: NA
D: NA
J: TRBJ1-1
V: TRBV6-5
length: 12
DNA: TGTGCCAGCAGTTCAGCAGGCACTGAAGCTTTCTTT
CDR3: CASSSAGTEAFF

size: NA
D: NA
J: TRBJ2-1
V: TRBV27
length: 15
DNA: TGTGCCAGCAGTTTAGGGCTAGGGGGGGTCAATGAGCAGTTCTTC
CDR3: CASSLGLGGVNEQFF